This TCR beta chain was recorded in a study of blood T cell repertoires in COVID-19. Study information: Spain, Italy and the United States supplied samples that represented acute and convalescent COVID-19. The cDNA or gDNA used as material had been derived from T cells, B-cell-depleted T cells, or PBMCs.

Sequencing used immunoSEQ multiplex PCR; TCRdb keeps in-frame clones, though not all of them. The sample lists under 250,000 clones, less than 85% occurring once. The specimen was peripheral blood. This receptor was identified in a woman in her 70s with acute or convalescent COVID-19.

The chain's CDR3 is CASSSPGNEQFF. As DNA, the CDR3 is TGTGCCAGCAGCTCGCCCGGGAATGAGCAGTTCTTC. This sequence joins TRBV7-3 and TRBJ2-1; no definite D call. CDR1 SGHTA and CDR2 FQGTGA come from the germline V gene. V was shortened by 4 bases and J by 7 bases, with 8 bases between the two germline ends. The CDR3 is made up of 12 amino acids.